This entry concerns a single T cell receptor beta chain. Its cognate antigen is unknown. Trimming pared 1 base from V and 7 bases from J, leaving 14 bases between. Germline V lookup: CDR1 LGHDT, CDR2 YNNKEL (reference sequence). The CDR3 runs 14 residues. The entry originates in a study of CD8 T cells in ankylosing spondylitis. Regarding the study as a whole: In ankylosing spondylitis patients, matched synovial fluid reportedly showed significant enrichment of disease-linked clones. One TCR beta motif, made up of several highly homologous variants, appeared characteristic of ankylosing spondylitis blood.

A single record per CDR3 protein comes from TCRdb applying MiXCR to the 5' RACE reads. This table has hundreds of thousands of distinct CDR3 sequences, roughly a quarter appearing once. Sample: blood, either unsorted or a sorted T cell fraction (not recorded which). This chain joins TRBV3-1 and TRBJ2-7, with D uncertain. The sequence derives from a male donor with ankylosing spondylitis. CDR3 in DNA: TGTGCCAGCAGCCAAGGGGTTTTATGGTCTGAGCAGTACTTC. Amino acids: CASSQGVLWSEQYF.